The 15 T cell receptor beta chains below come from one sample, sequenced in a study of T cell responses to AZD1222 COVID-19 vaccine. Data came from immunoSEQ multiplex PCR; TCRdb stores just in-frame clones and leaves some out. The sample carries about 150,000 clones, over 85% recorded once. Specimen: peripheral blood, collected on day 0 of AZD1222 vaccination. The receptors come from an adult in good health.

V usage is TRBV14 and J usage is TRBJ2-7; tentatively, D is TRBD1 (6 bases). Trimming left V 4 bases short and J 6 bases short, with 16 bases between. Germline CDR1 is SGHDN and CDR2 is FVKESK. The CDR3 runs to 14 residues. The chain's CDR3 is CASSLVWQGREQYF. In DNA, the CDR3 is TGTGCCAGCAGCCTCGTATGGCAGGGGCGCGAGCAGTACTTC.

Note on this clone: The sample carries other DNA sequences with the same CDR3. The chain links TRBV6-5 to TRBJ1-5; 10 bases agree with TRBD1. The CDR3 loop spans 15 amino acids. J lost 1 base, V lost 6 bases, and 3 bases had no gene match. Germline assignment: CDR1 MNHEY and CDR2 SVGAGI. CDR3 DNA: TGTGCCAGCAGGCAGGACAGGGGGAGCAATCAGCCCCAGCATTTT. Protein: CASRQDRGSNQPQHF.

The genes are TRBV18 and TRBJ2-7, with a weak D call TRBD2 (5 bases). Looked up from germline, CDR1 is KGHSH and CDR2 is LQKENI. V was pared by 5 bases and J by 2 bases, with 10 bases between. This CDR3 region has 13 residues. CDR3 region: CASSEGTAYEQYF. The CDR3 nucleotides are TGTGCCAGCTCAGAGGGAACAGCCTACGAGCAGTACTTC.

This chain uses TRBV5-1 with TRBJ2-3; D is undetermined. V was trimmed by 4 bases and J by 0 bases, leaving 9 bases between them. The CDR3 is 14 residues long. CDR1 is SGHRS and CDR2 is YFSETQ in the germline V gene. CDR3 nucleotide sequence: TGCGCCAGCAGCCCTGGGGTGAGCACAGATACGCAGTATTTT. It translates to CASSPGVSTDTQYF. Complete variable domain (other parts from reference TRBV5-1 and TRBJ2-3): KAGVTQTPRYLIKTRGQQVTLSCSPISGHRSVSWYQQTPGQGLQFLFEYFSETQRNKGNFPGRFSGRQFSNSRSEMNVSTLELGDSALYLCASSPGVSTDTQYFGPGTRLTVL.

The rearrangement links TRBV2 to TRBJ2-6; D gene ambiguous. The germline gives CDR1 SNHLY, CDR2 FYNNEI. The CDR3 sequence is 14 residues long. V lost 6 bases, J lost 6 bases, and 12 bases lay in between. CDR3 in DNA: TGTGCCAGCAGCTTTAACTTCGAGGCCAACGTCCTGACTTTC. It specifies CASSFNFEANVLTF.

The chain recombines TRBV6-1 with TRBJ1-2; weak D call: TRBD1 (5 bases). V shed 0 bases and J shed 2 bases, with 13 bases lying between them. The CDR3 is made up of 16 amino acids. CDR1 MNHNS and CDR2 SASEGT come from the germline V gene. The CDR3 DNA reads TGTGCCAGCAGTGAAGCAAGGGGCCGCCTGAACTATGGCTACACCTTC. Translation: CASSEARGRLNYGYTF.

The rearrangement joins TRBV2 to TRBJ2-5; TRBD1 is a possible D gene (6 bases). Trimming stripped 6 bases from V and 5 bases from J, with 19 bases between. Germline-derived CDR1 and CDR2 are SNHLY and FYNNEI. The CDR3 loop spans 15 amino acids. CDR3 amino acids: CASSAGSYRGETQYF. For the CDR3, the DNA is TGTGCCAGCAGCGCCGGGTCTTATAGGGGGGAGACCCAGTACTTC.

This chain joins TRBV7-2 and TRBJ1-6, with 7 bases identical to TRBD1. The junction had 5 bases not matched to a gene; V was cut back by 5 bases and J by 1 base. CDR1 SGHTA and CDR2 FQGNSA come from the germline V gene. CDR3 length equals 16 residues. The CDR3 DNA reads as TGTGCCAGCAGCCCGACAGGGAGGTCCTATAATTCACCCCTCCACTTT. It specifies CASSPTGRSYNSPLHF.

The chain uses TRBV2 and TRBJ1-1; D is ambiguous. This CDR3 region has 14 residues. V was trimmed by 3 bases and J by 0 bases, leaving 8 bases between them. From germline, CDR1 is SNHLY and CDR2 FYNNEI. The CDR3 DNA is TGTGCCAGCAGTGAGGGAAGATTGAACACTGAAGCTTTCTTT. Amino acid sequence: CASSEGRLNTEAFF.

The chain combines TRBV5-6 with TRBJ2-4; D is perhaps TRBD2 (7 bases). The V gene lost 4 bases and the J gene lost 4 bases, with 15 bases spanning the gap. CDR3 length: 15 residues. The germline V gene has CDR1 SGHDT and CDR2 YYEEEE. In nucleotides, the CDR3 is TGTGCCAGCAGCGAAGGGGGAGGGGTTAAAAACATTCAGTACTTC. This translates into CASSEGGGVKNIQYF.

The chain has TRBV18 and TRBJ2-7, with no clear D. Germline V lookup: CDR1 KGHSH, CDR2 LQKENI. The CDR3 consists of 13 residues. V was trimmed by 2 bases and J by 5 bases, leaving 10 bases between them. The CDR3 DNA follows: TGTGCCAGCTCACCATCGAGAGCCCACGAGCAGTACTTC. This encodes CASSPSRAHEQYF.

CDR3 region: CASSTLAGDPAFF. The CDR3, as DNA: TGTGCCAGCAGTACCCTCGCGGGTGACCCCGCGTTCTTC. V gene TRBV28 combines with J gene TRBJ2-1; D is possibly TRBD2 (5 bases). The V gene's germline CDR1 is MDHEN and CDR2 SYDVKM. V gave up 5 bases and J gave up 15 bases, with 20 bases separating them. This CDR3 is built from 13 residues.

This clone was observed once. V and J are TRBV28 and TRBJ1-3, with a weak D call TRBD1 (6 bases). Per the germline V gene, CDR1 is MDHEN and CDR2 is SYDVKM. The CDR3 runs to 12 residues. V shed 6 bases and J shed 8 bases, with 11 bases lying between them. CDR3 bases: TGTGCCAGCAGGAAACAGGGTCACACCATATATTTT. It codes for CASRKQGHTIYF.

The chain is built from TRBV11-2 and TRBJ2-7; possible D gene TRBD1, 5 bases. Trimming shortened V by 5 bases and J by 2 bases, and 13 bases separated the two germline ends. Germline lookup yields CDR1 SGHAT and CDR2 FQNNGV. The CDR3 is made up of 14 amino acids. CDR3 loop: CASSLRQTTYEQYF. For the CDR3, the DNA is TGTGCCAGCAGCCTCCGACAGACGACCTACGAGCAGTACTTC.

The CDR3, as DNA: TGTGCCAGCTCGCGAGGGGGAGACGAGACCCAGTACTTC. Its protein product is CASSRGGDETQYF. The rearrangement links TRBV18 to TRBJ2-5; possibly TRBD1 for D (6 bases). Germline CDR1 and CDR2: KGHSH and LQKENI. V shed 6 bases and J shed 5 bases, with 13 bases lying between them. This CDR3 has 13 amino acids.